This passage covers 12 T cell receptor beta chains from one sample sequenced in a study of T cell responses to AZD1222 COVID-19 vaccine. Profiling relied on immunoSEQ multiplex PCR, and the TCRdb table lists in-frame clones only, not all of them. This sample yields more than 95,000 clones, of which roughly 86% are seen a single time; less than 4% belongs to the top ten. The input for sequencing was peripheral blood, taken 28 days after the second dose of the MenACWY control vaccine. The receptors were gathered from an adult who received the MenACWY meningococcal vaccine as a control.

CDR3 coding DNA: TGTGCCAGCAGTTTACGGGCAGGGAGGTACGAGCAGTACTTC. Amino acid sequence: CASSLRAGRYEQYF. The chain recombines TRBV28 with TRBJ2-7; weak D call: TRBD2 (6 bases). Germline CDR1 MDHEN, CDR2 SYDVKM. Trimming took 2 bases from V and 4 from J, leaving 12 bases between them. The CDR3 loop spans 14 amino acids. Combining the CDR3 with reference TRBV28 and TRBJ2-7 gives the whole variable domain DVKVTQSSRYLVKRTGEKVFLECVQDMDHENMFWYRQDPGLGLRLIYFSYDVKMKEKGDIPEGYSVSREKKERFSLILESASTNQTSMYLCASSLRAGRYEQYFGPGTRLTVT.

This chain joins TRBV18 and TRBJ1-2; D is ambiguous. The CDR3 is 13 amino acids. Germline V gene sequence: CDR1 KGHSH, CDR2 LQKENI. The V and J ends lost 3 bases and 8 bases respectively, with 13 bases between them. The CDR3 sequence: CASSPNGLLGYTF. The CDR3 nucleotides read TGTGCCAGCTCACCCAACGGGCTCCTGGGCTACACCTTC.

The chain carries TRBV2 and TRBJ2-3; D may be TRBD2 (5 bases). V dropped 7 bases and J dropped 6 bases, with 8 bases sitting between them. This CDR3 spans 11 amino acids. From germline, CDR1 is SNHLY and CDR2 FYNNEI. Here the CDR3 DNA reads TGTGCCAGCAAAGCGGTGGATACGCAGTATTTT. Residues: CASKAVDTQYF.

This chain joins TRBV3-1 (or the pseudogene TRBV3-2) and TRBJ2-3; D not certain. The CDR3 covers 10 residues. Trimming left V 0 bases short and J 8 bases short, with 0 bases between. Germline V gene sequence: CDR1 LGHDT, CDR2 YNNKEL (reference sequence). CDR3 nucleotides: TGTGCCAGCAGCCAAGATACGCAGTATTTT. Its translation is CASSQDTQYF.

The V and J genes are TRBV6-5 and TRBJ2-2, with 7 bases aligning to TRBD2. V gave up 1 base and J gave up 3 bases; unmatched junction bases: 2. The CDR3 runs to 15 residues. Germline CDR1 and CDR2: MNHEY and SVGAGI. CDR3 nucleotide sequence: TGTGCCAGCAGTTACTGGGCGGGGGACACCGGGGAGCTGTTTTTT. It translates to CASSYWAGDTGELFF.

This chain links TRBV5-4 with TRBJ2-7; D unresolved. The germline gives CDR1 SGHNT, CDR2 YYREEE (reference sequence). This CDR3 region has 13 residues. Trimming cost V 4 bases and J 5 bases, with 13 bases left between them. Written as DNA, the CDR3 is TGTGCCAGCAGCCCATCTTCTTGGAACGAGCAGTACTTC. Its translation is CASSPSSWNEQYF.

The rearrangement links TRBV10-1 to TRBJ2-1; 9 bases fit TRBD2. The CDR3 extends over 16 amino acids. CDR1 is WNHNN and CDR2 is SYGVQD in the germline V gene (reference sequence). V shed 6 bases, J shed 8 bases, and the junction held 14 bases outside the gene matches. CDR3 sequence (DNA): TGCGCCAGCAGGACCGACCTAGCGGGGCCCTCCGATGAGCAGTTCTTC. This translates into CASRTDLAGPSDEQFF.

The rearrangement uses TRBV5-1 and TRBJ2-5; 10 positions match TRBD2. CDR3 length: 14 amino acids. Losses at the gene ends were 4 bases for V and 5 bases for J; bases not matched to a gene: 5. From germline, CDR1 is SGHRS and CDR2 YFSETQ. The CDR3 bases are TGCGCCAGCAGCGGTACTAGCGGGGATGAGACCCAGTACTTC. Encoded protein: CASSGTSGDETQYF.

The chain links TRBV5-4 to TRBJ1-2; 12 bases map to TRBD1. This CDR3 has 16 residues. V lost 0 bases to trimming and J lost 7 bases; unmatched junction nucleotides: 7. Germline V gives CDR1 SGHNT, CDR2 YYREEE (reference sequence). The CDR3 reads CASSLDPGQGAAGYTF. As DNA, the CDR3 is TGTGCCAGCAGCTTGGACCCGGGACAGGGGGCGGCTGGCTACACCTTC.

The chain has TRBV15 and TRBJ2-6; D perhaps matches TRBD2 (5 bases). V lost 5 bases and J 5 bases, leaving 22 bases between the germline ends. This CDR3 is built from 18 residues. Germline assignment: CDR1 LNHNV and CDR2 YYDKDF (reference sequence). The CDR3 DNA reads as TGTGCCACCAGCCCGGTCGACATAGCGCCGCGGAGGGCCAACGTCCTGACTTTC. As protein: CATSPVDIAPRRANVLTF.

This chain links TRBV10-3 with TRBJ1-1; perhaps TRBD1 as D (5 bases). Per the germline V gene, CDR1 is ENHRY and CDR2 is SYGVKD. V shed 4 bases and J shed 5 bases, with 11 bases lying between them. The CDR3 totals 13 residues. CDR3: CAISVQGRTEAFF. The CDR3, as DNA: TGTGCCATCAGTGTGCAGGGACGGACTGAAGCTTTCTTT.

The genes are TRBV5-5 and TRBJ2-7; tentatively, D is TRBD1 (6 bases). CDR1 and CDR2 (germline): SGHKS, YYEKEE (reference sequence). The CDR3 consists of 14 residues. Trimming cost V 2 bases and J 4 bases, with 13 bases left between them. The CDR3 DNA follows: TGTGCCAGCAGCTTTGTATCAGGGGCGTACGAGCAGTACTTC. Amino acid sequence: CASSFVSGAYEQYF.